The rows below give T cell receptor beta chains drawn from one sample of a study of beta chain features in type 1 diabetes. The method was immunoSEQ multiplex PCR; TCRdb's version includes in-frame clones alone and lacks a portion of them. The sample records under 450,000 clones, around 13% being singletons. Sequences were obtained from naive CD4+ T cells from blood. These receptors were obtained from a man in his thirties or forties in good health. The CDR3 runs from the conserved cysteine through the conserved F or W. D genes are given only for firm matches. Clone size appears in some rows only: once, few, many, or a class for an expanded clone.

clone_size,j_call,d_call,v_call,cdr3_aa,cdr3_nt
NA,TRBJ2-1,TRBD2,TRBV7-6,CASSDRLAVYNEQFF,TGTGCCAGCAGCGACCGACTAGCGGTTTACAATGAGCAGTTCTTC
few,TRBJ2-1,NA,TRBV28,CASIGGSGDEQFF,TGTGCCAGCATCGGGGGAAGTGGGGATGAGCAGTTCTTC
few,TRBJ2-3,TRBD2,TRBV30,CAWSTSLAGGVDTQYF,TGTGCCTGGAGTACCTCCTTAGCGGGAGGGGTGGATACGCAGTATTTT
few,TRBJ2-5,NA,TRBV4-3,CASSQDSPGKTQYF,TGCGCCAGCAGCCAAGACAGTCCCGGGAAGACCCAGTACTTC
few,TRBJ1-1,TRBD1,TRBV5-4,CASSQQQGGSTEAFF,TGTGCCAGCAGTCAACAACAGGGGGGAAGCACTGAAGCTTTCTTT
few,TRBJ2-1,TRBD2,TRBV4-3,CASSQVISGGQIF,TGCGCCAGCAGCCAAGTGATTAGCGGGGGCCAGATCTTC
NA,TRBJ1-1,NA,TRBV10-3,CAIKREGAEAFF,TGTGCCATCAAGAGGGAGGGTGCTGAAGCTTTCTTT
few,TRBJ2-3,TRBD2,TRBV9,CASSGTSGRRTDTQYF,TGTGCCAGCAGCGGGACTAGCGGGAGGCGTACAGATACGCAGTATTTT
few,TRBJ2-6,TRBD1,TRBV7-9,CASSPGTGGTGANVLTF,TGTGCCAGCAGCCCCGGGACAGGGGGTACTGGGGCCAACGTCCTGACTTTC
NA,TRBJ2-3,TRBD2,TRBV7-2,CASSLALAGVDTQYF,TGTGCCAGCAGCTTAGCCCTAGCGGGGGTAGATACGCAGTATTTT
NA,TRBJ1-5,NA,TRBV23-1,CASRNRGNQPQHF,TGCGCCAGCAGGAACAGGGGCAATCAGCCCCAGCATTTT
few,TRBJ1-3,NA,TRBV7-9,CASSFTTGLERTGNTIYF,TGTGCCAGCAGCTTCACGACAGGTCTCGAGCGGACTGGAAACACCATATATTTT
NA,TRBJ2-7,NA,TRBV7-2,CASSLTGYEQYF,TGTGCCAGCAGCCTGACAGGCTACGAGCAGTACTTC
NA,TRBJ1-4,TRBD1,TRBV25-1,CASSEPGTVNEKLFF,TGTGCCAGCAGTGAACCCGGGACAGTCAATGAAAAACTGTTTTTT
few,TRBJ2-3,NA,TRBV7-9,CASSLAPVLTRTDTQYF,TGTGCCAGCAGCTTAGCTCCTGTCCTAACGCGCACAGATACGCAGTATTTT